This record concerns one T cell receptor beta chain sequence. Its cognate antigen is unknown. Time point in this sample: cycle 4 day 1 (C4D1), after more than five weeks of nivolumab. No patient escaped relapse after autologous stem cell transplantation, and brentuximab vedotin exposure varied. This entry belongs to a study of PD-1 blockade in classical Hodgkin lymphoma. Study-wide points: According to reports, newly diagnosed patients had lower baseline TCR diversity than healthy donors, and relapsed/refractory patients had lower baseline TCR diversity still.

Using immunoSEQ multiplex PCR, the repertoire was profiled, and TCRdb retains in-frame clones only, with some absent. The profile shows about 20,000 clones, approximately 76% of them singletons. The CDR3 has 16 amino acids. V gave up 0 bases and J gave up 0 bases; unmatched junction bases: 2. From germline, CDR1 is SGHRS and CDR2 YFSETQ. This receptor was obtained from a human donor with classical Hodgkin lymphoma. Sequencing was performed on peripheral blood mononuclear cells (PBMCs), taken before the fourth cycle of nivolumab. The chain combines TRBV5-1 with TRBJ2-7; 11 bases are a match to TRBD2. CDR3 residues: CASSLALAGVSYEQYF. The DNA of the CDR3 is TGCGCCAGCAGCTTGGCACTAGCGGGGGTCTCCTACGAGCAGTACTTC.